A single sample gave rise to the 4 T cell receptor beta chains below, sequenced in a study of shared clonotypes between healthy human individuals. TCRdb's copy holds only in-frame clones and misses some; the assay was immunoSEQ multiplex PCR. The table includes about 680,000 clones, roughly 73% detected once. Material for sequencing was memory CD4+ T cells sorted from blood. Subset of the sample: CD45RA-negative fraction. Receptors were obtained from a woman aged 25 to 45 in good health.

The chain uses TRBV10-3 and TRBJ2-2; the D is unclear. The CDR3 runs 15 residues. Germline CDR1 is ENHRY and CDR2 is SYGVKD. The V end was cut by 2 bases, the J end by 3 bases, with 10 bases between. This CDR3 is CAISEAQDHTGELFF. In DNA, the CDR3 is TGTGCCATCAGTGAGGCGCAGGACCACACCGGGGAGCTGTTTTTT.

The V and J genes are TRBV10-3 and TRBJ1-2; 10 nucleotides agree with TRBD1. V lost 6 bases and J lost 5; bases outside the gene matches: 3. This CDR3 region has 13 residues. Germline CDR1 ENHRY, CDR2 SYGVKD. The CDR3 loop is CAISEGQGYGYTF. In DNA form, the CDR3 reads TGTGCCATCAGCGAGGGACAGGGGTATGGCTACACCTTC.

CDR3 region: CASRPGTAYNEQFF. The CDR3 coding sequence is TGCGCCAGCAGACCCGGGACAGCTTACAATGAGCAGTTCTTC. The chain joins TRBV5-1 to TRBJ2-1; 7 bases are a match to TRBD1. CDR3 length equals 14 residues. V was clipped by 5 bases and J by 4 bases; unmatched bases: 6. Looked up from germline, CDR1 is SGHRS and CDR2 is YFSETQ. Together with reference TRBV5-1 and TRBJ2-1, the CDR3 gives the full variable domain: KAGVTQTPRYLIKTRGQQVTLSCSPISGHRSVSWYQQTPGQGLQFLFEYFSETQRNKGNFPGRFSGRQFSNSRSEMNVSTLELGDSALYLCASRPGTAYNEQFFGPGTRLTVL.

In DNA, the CDR3 is TGTGCCAGCAGTGTATCTAGCGTAAGCGGGGAGCTGTTTTTT. Translating it yields CASSVSSVSGELFF. V usage is TRBV2 and J usage is TRBJ2-2, with D possibly being TRBD2 (6 bases). The germline CDR1 and CDR2 sequences are SNHLY and FYNNEI. Trimming pared 4 bases from V and 7 bases from J, leaving 13 bases between. The CDR3 covers 14 residues.